This TCR beta chain was found in a study of CD8 T cells in Susac syndrome. Looking at the study overall: Patients with Susac syndrome were therapy-naive, treated with corticosteroids, or treated with intravenous immunoglobulin alone when blood was collected.

CDR3 length equals 15 residues. Trimming cost V 6 bases and J 5 bases, with 20 bases left between them. The V gene's germline CDR1 is DFQATT and CDR2 SNEGSKA (reference sequence). Random hexamers served to reverse transcribe about 0.5 to 1 ug RNA. Amplification of TCR beta CDR3 by immunoSEQ multiplex PCR spanned 54 Vbeta and 13 Jbeta. TCRdb fed the immunoSEQ multiplex PCR reads into MiXCR, producing one record per CDR3 protein. The sample has 150,000 or so distinct CDR3 sequences; around 96% are singletons. Negative isolation yielded CD4+ and CD8+ T cells, and FACS enriched TEMRA cells. The TCR was taken from a human donor with Susac syndrome. The rearrangement uses TRBV20-1 and TRBJ1-5; a possible D gene is TRBD1 (6 bases). The source material was CD4+ T cells from PBMCs. Here the CDR3 DNA reads TGCAGTGCCGCAACCGAAGGGGGGCCGTATCAGCCCCAGCATTTT. As protein: CSAATEGGPYQPQHF.